The T cell receptor (beta chain) under discussion was sequenced for a study of cytomegalovirus exposure and HLA in healthy donors. Study details: The 110 or so validation repertoires used the same platform as the 666 first-cohort repertoires, a later analysis reported. Study outcomes and limitations: In vitro assays verified that three CMV-associated chains recognized CMV antigens specifically.

Concerning this clone itself: What it recognizes is unknown.

Sequencing was performed with immunoSEQ multiplex PCR; in TCRdb, only in-frame clones are kept and a portion is missing. The sample has fewer than 300,000 clones, around nine tenths seen once. V shed 5 bases, J shed 5 bases, and the junction held 8 bases outside the gene matches. This CDR3 has 15 amino acids. Germline V CDR1 and CDR2: WSHSY, SAAADI. The TCR originated in a woman under 30 in good health and CMV-seronegative. Material for sequencing was PBMCs. The chain recombines TRBV10-2 with TRBJ2-1; 8 bases map to TRBD2. The CDR3 bases are TGCGCCAGCAGTCCTCCGGGACTAGTAGACAATGAGCAGTTCTTC. It translates to CASSPPGLVDNEQFF.